This TCR beta chain was retrieved from a study of cytomegalovirus exposure and HLA in healthy donors. Study conclusions and caveats: 87-base-pair reads could not separate some V segments, including TRBV6-2 and TRBV6-3.

The study ran its PCR with 60 Vbeta and 13 Jbeta primers. Produced via immunoSEQ multiplex PCR; TCRdb's table is partial and in-frame only. Of just over 150,000 clones listed, about 80% are singletons. A remark on this clone: Its antigen is currently unknown.

V lost 4 bases and J lost 4, with 17 bases in between. This CDR3 has 16 amino acids. Germline CDR1 and CDR2: SGHRS and YFSETQ. This receptor was obtained from a woman aged 45-59 years in good health and CMV-seropositive. The chain couples TRBV5-1 to TRBJ2-2; D possibly corresponds to TRBD2 (6 bases). The sample was PBMCs. The CDR3, as DNA: TGCGCCAGCAGCGATCCCCGGACGGAGGGCACCGGGGAGCTGTTTTTT. It specifies CASSDPRTEGTGELFF.